This TCR beta chain comes out of a study of cytomegalovirus exposure and HLA in healthy donors. This clone was observed a few times. The antigen is not known. CDR3 size: 16 residues. The germline CDR1 and CDR2 sequences are SGHNT and YYREEE (reference sequence). V gave up 3 bases and J gave up 8 bases; unmatched junction bases: 7. Study-level findings and limits: It was approximately 170 TCR beta chains that were listed as cytomegalovirus-associated. With later analysis, a missense DCLRE1C variant became linked to TCR beta V- and J-gene trimming. An analysis that was carried out later associated 17,000 or so TCR beta sequences with HLA alleles at 0.05 false discovery rate.

13 Jbeta primers and 60 Vbeta primers were used for the PCR. The method was immunoSEQ multiplex PCR; TCRdb's version includes in-frame clones alone and lacks a portion of them. The repertoire consists of around 130,000 clones, with about three quarters occurring once and the leading ten covering under 2%. As for the donors, each was a healthy bone marrow donor. This receptor was taken from a woman in her thirties in good health and CMV-seronegative. The rearrangement uses TRBV5-4 and TRBJ1-6; 11 bases agree with TRBD1. Material for sequencing was PBMCs. The CDR3 reads CASSSGTGGQYSPLHF. In nucleotides, the CDR3 is TGTGCCAGCAGCTCCGGGACAGGGGGTCAGTATTCACCCCTCCACTTT.